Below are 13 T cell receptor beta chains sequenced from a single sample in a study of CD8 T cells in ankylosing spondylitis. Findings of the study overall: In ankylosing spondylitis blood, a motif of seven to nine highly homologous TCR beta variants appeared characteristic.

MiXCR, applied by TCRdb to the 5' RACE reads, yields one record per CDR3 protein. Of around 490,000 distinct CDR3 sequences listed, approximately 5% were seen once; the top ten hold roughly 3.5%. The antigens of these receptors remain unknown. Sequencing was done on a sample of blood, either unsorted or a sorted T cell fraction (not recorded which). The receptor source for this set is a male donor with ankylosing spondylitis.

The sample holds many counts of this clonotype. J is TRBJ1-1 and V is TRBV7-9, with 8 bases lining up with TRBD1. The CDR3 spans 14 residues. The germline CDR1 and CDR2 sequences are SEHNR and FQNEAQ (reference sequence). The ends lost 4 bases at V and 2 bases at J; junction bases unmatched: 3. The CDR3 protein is CASSWTGFNTEAFF. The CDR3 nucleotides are TGTGCCAGCAGCTGGACAGGGTTCAACACTGAAGCTTTCTTT.

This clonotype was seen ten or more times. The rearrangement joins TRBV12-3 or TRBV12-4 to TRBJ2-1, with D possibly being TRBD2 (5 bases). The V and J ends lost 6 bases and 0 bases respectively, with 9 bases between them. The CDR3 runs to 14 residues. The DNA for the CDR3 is TGTGCCAGCAGCCCTACTAGCTCCTACAATGAGCAGTTCTTC. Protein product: CASSPTSSYNEQFF.

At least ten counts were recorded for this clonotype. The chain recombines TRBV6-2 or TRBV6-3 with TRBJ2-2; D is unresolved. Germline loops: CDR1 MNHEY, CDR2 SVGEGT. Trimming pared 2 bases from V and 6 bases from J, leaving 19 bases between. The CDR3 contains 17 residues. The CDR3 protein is CASSYIGGRSFAGELFF. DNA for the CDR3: TGTGCCAGCAGTTACATTGGCGGCCGATCCTTCGCCGGGGAGCTGTTTTTT.

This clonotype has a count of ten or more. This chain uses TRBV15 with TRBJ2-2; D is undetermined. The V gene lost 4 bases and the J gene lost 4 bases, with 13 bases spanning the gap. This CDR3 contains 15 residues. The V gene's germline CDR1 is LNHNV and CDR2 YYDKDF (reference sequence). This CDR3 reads CATSNPLGFTGELFF. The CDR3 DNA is TGTGCCACCAGCAATCCTCTTGGGTTCACCGGGGAGCTGTTTTTT. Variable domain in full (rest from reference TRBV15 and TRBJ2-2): DAMVIQNPRYQVTQFGKPVTLSCSQTLNHNVMYWYQQKSSQAPKLLFHYYDKDFNNEADTPDNFQSRRPNTSFCFLDIRSPGLGDTAMYLCATSNPLGFTGELFFGEGSRLTVL.

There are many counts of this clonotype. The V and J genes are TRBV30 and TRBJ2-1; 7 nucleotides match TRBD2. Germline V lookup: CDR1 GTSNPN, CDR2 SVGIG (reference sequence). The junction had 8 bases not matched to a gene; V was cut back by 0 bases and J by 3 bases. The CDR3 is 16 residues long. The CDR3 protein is CAWSVQASGDYNEQFF. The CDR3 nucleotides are TGTGCCTGGAGTGTACAGGCCAGCGGGGACTACAATGAGCAGTTCTTC. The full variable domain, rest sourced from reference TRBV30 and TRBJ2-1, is SQTIHQWPATLVQPVGSPLSLECTVEGTSNPNLYWYRQAAGRGLQLLFYSVGIGQISSEVPQNLSASRPQDRQFILSSKKLLLSDSGFYLCAWSVQASGDYNEQFFGPGTRLTVL.

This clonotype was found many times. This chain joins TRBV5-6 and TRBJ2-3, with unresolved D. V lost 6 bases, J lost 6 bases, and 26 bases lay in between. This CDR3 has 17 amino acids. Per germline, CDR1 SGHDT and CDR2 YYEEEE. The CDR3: CASTLGPGSFDGDTQYF. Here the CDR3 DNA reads TGTGCCAGCACTTTGGGCCCAGGTTCTTTCGATGGGGATACGCAGTATTTT.

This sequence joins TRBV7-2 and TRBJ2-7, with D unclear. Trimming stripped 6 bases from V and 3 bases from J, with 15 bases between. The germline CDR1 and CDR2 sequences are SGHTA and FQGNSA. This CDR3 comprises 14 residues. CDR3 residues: CASRPPATFYEQYF. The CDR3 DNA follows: TGTGCCAGCAGGCCCCCAGCGACATTCTACGAGCAGTACTTC.

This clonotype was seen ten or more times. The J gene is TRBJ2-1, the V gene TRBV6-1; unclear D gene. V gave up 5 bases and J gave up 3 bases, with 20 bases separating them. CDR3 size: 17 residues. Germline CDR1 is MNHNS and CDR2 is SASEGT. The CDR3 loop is CASSPRVAGLRYNEQFF. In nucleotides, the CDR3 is TGTGCCAGCAGTCCCCGGGTAGCTGGATTACGCTACAATGAGCAGTTCTTC.

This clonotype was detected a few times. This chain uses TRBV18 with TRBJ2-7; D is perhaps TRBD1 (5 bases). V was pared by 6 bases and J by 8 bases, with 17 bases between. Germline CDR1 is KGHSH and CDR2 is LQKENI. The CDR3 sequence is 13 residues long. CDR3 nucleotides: TGTGCCAGCTCCCCTCCCAGGGCGCAGCAGCAGTACTTC. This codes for CASSPPRAQQQYF.

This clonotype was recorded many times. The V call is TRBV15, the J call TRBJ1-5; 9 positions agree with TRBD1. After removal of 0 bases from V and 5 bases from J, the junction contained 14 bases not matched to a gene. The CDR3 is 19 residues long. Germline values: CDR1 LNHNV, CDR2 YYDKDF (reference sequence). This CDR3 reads CATSRDLYKQGASDQPQHF. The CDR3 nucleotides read TGTGCCACCAGCAGAGATTTGTATAAACAGGGGGCTTCCGATCAGCCCCAGCATTTT.

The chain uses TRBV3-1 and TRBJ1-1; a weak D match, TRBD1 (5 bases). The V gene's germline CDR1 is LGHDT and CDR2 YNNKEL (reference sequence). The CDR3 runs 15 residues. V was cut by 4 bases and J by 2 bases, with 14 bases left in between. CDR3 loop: CASSPRRGSNTEAFF. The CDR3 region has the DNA TGTGCCAGCAGCCCTAGAAGGGGATCTAACACTGAAGCTTTCTTT.

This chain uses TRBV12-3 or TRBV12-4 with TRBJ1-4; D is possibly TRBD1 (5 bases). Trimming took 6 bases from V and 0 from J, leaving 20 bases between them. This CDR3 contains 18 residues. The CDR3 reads CASSPILRGTATNEKLFF. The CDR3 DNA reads TGTGCCAGCAGCCCGATCCTGAGGGGAACGGCAACTAATGAAAAACTGTTTTTT.

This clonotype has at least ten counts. The CDR3 sequence is CASSQDISSGSETQYF. In DNA form, the CDR3 reads TGCGCCAGCAGCCAAGATATCTCTAGCGGGAGTGAGACCCAGTACTTC. The V gene is TRBV4-3, the J gene TRBJ2-5, with TRBD2 matching 10 bases. V shed 0 bases and J 5 bases; nucleotides not matched to a gene: 6. CDR3 size: 16 residues. Per germline, CDR1 LGHNA and CDR2 YSLEER.